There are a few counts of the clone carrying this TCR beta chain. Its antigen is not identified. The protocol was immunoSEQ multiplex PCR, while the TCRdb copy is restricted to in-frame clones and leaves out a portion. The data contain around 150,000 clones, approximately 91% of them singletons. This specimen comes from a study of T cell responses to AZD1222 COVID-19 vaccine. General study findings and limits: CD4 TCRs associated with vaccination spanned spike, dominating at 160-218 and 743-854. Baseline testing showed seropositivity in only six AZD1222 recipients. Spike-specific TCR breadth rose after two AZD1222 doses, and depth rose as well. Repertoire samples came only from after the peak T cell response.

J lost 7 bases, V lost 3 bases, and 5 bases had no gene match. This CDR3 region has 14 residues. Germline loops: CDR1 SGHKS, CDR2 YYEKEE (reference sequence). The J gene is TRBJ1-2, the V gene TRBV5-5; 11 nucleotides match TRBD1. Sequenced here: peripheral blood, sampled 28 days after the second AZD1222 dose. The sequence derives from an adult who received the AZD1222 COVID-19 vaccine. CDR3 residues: CASSSGTGGFGYTF. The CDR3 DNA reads TGTGCCAGCAGCTCGGGGACAGGGGGATTTGGCTACACCTTC.